Each of the 18 T cell receptor beta chains below was sequenced from the same sample in a study of T-cell reconstitution after alpha-beta-depleted transplantation in children. Preparation of the TCRbeta library used unique molecular identifiers. Using its own MiXCR run on the PCR reads, TCRdb lists one record per CDR3 protein. The table shows over 3,500 distinct CDR3 sequences, with under 30% occurring only once. Sample: PBMCs, mostly from graft donor cells, taken 60 days after TCRalphabeta/CD19-depleted stem cell transplant. These TCRs come from a boy under three years old who had a stem cell transplant for SCID, so the T cells may come from the graft donor.

As to this clonotype: One end of the junction varies from germline; a read error may be responsible. The chain recombines TRBV4-2 with TRBJ2-5, with D perhaps TRBD1 or TRBD2 (5 bases each). Germline V CDR1 and CDR2: LGHNA, YNFKEQ. The CDR3 consists of 16 residues. CDR3 residues: CASGPVGRRNQDTQYF. The CDR3 DNA sequence: TGTGCCAGCGGCCCCGTGGGACGGAGAAACCAAGATACCCAGTACTTC.

Relative to its sample, this clonotype is medium-sized. The chain links TRBV12-3 or TRBV12-4 to TRBJ2-7; D might be TRBD1 (5 bases). V lost 4 bases, J lost 2 bases, and 15 bases lay in between. The CDR3 extends over 15 amino acids. The chain's CDR3 is CASSSLDSLPYEQYF. The CDR3 DNA follows: TGTGCCAGCAGTTCCCTAGACAGTCTCCCCTACGAGCAGTACTTC.

The rearrangement links TRBV12-5 to TRBJ1-3; D uncertain. Trimming pared 7 bases from V and 0 bases from J, leaving 25 bases between. Germline V gene sequence: CDR1 LGHNT, CDR2 FRNRAP. This CDR3 is built from 19 residues. The CDR3, as DNA: TGTGCTAGTGCCATCGAACAATTTACCCACTGGAGCTCTGGAAACACCATATATTTT. This translates into CASAIEQFTHWSSGNTIYF.

Ten or more counts support this clonotype. The V gene is TRBV7-9, the J gene TRBJ1-5; D is unclear. The CDR3 sequence is 13 residues long. Trimming pared 8 bases from V and 1 base from J, leaving 9 bases between. Germline-derived CDR1 and CDR2 are SEHNR and FQNEAQ (reference sequence). CDR3 loop: CASGRGSNQPQHF. CDR3 DNA: TGTGCCAGCGGCCGTGGGAGCAATCAGCCCCAGCATTTT.

This clonotype is classed as medium-sized. The chain uses TRBV12-3 or TRBV12-4 and TRBJ2-3, with 15 bases matching TRBD2. The length of the CDR3 is 14 residues. After removal of 8 bases from V and 7 bases from J, the junction contained 4 bases not matched to a gene. The CDR3 loop is CASGLAGGGNTQYF. Here the CDR3 DNA reads TGTGCCAGCGGACTAGCGGGGGGGGGGAATACGCAGTATTTT.

Only one count was recorded for this clonotype. This sequence joins TRBV12-3 or TRBV12-4 and TRBJ2-5; D tentatively fits TRBD1 or TRBD2 (5 bases each). V was shortened by 4 bases and J by 1 base, with 10 bases between the two germline ends. CDR3 size: 14 residues. The chain's CDR3 is CASSSPGAQETQYF. The CDR3, as DNA: TGTGCCAGCAGTTCCCCCGGGGCCCAAGAGACCCAGTACTTC.

The table lists this clonotype with many counts. The chain combines TRBV7-9 with TRBJ1-2, with D hard to call. The CDR3 extends over 15 amino acids. Trimming shortened V by 3 bases and J by 6 bases, and 17 bases separated the two germline ends. Per germline, CDR1 SEHNR and CDR2 FQNEAQ (reference sequence). DNA for the CDR3: TGTGCCAGCAGCTTTCCCACGGGGAAGAGGAATGGCTACACCTTC. Translation gives CASSFPTGKRNGYTF.

V is TRBV5-1 and J is TRBJ1-1; TRBD1 is a possible D gene (5 bases). Germline CDR1 and CDR2: SGHRS and YFSETQ. The CDR3 has 14 residues. The V end lost 3 bases, the J end lost 0 bases, and 9 bases lay between the germline ends. DNA for the CDR3: TGCGCCAGCAGCTGGGGCTCCATGAACACTGAAGCTTTCTTT. Protein: CASSWGSMNTEAFF.

The chain couples TRBV2 to TRBJ2-7; either TRBD1 or TRBD2 may supply D (7 bases each). V lost 11 bases and J 0 bases, leaving 14 bases between the germline ends. Germline lookup yields CDR1 SNHLY and CDR2 FYNNEI. This CDR3 contains 13 residues. The CDR3 nucleotides are TGTGCCTCCAGGGGGGGGAACTCCTACGAGCAGTACTTC. This codes for CASRGGNSYEQYF.

This clonotype qualifies as medium-sized. J is TRBJ2-5 and V is TRBV29-1, with D tentatively TRBD2 (5 bases). Deletions cut 4 bases from V and 2 bases from J, with 11 bases between. Germline-derived CDR1 and CDR2 are SQVTM and ANQGSEA. The CDR3 runs to 13 residues. The CDR3 loop is CSVAWAGQETQYF. The CDR3 nucleotides read TGCAGCGTTGCATGGGCGGGTCAAGAGACCCAGTACTTC.

This clonotype was picked up many times. V gene TRBV28 combines with J gene TRBJ2-3; 10 nucleotides agree with TRBD2. Per germline, CDR1 MDHEN and CDR2 SYDVKM. The CDR3 consists of 15 residues. J gave up 3 bases and V 7 bases, and 7 bases lay outside the gene matches. The CDR3 nucleotides are TGTGCCAGCAAAACCGTGGGACTAGCGACAGATACGCAGTATTTT. This sequence encodes CASKTVGLATDTQYF. Drawing the rest from reference TRBV28 and TRBJ2-3, the complete variable domain is DVKVTQSSRYLVKRTGEKVFLECVQDMDHENMFWYRQDPGLGLRLIYFSYDVKMKEKGDIPEGYSVSREKKERFSLILESASTNQTSMYLCASKTVGLATDTQYFGPGTRLTVL.

This clonotype was counted ten times or more. This chain joins TRBV10-3 and TRBJ2-1, with a weak D call TRBD2 (7 bases). The V and J ends lost 10 bases and 0 bases respectively, with 16 bases between them. This CDR3 region has 15 residues. Germline V gives CDR1 ENHRY, CDR2 SYGVKD. The CDR3 sequence: CATRGGTSSYNEQFF. The CDR3 nucleotides are TGTGCCACTAGGGGGGGCACGAGCTCCTACAATGAGCAGTTCTTC.

In its sample, this clonotype was seen many times. V is TRBV20-1 and J is TRBJ1-4; TRBD1 aligns across 7 bases. V gave up 2 bases and J gave up 11 bases; unmatched junction bases: 8. Germline CDR1 DFQATT, CDR2 SNEGSKA (reference sequence). The CDR3 is 13 amino acids. The CDR3 coding sequence is TGCAGTGCTAGACCCCCAGGGGGGGGCAAACTGTTTTTT. Its protein product is CSARPPGGGKLFF.

This clonotype was counted ten times or more. This chain connects TRBV3-1 to TRBJ2-5, with 8 bases lining up with TRBD2. Germline V gene data show CDR1 as LGHDT and CDR2 as YNNKEL (reference sequence). This CDR3 contains 16 residues. Trimming cost V 4 bases and J 5 bases; bases outside gene matches: 12. In DNA form, the CDR3 reads TGTGCCAGCAGCCCGGGATACGGGGGGGCCGGTGAGACCCAGTACTTC. Translating it yields CASSPGYGGAGETQYF.

This clonotype showed up many times. The CDR3 coding sequence is TGCGCCAGCAGACATACTGAGCGAGAGACCCAGTACTTC. Translating it yields CASRHTERETQYF. The rearrangement joins TRBV10-2 to TRBJ2-5; D is uncertain. CDR1 is WSHSY and CDR2 is SAAADI in the germline V gene. The CDR3 loop spans 13 amino acids. The V and J ends lost 6 bases and 4 bases respectively, with 12 bases between them.

The sample holds many counts of this clonotype. The chain employs TRBV5-8 and TRBJ2-1; tentatively, D is TRBD1 (5 bases). The V gene's germline CDR1 is SGHTS and CDR2 YDEGEE. Trimming removed 4 bases at V and 4 bases at J, with 12 bases between. The length of the CDR3 is 14 residues. The CDR3 region has the DNA TGTGCCAGCAGCCAGGGTTGGGTGTACAATGAGCAGTTCTTC. This translates into CASSQGWVYNEQFF.

This clonotype is large (0.1 to 1%) within its sample. The genes are TRBV5-5 and TRBJ2-5, with 7 bases fitting TRBD1. The CDR3 is made up of 15 amino acids. V dropped 3 bases and J dropped 3; count of bases not matched to a gene: 8. The germline CDR1 and CDR2 sequences are SGHKS and YYEKEE (reference sequence). The chain's CDR3 is CASSSDRVVEETQYF. DNA for the CDR3: TGTGCCAGCAGCTCTGACAGGGTGGTCGAAGAGACCCAGTACTTC.

This clonotype was found many times. This sequence joins TRBV6-2 or TRBV6-3 and TRBJ2-3; TRBD2 agrees at 9 bases. V lost 5 bases to trimming and J lost 0 bases; unmatched junction nucleotides: 6. The CDR3 totals 16 residues. CDR1 and CDR2 (germline): MNHEY, SVGEGT. CDR3 bases: TGTGCCAGCAGTCGTCCAGCGGGGGGCAGCACAGATACGCAGTATTTT. This sequence encodes CASSRPAGGSTDTQYF.